These 9 T cell receptor beta chains came from one sample sequenced in a study of T-cell reconstitution after alpha-beta-depleted transplantation in children. Preparation of the TCRbeta library used unique molecular identifiers. TCRdb analysed the PCR reads with MiXCR anew, one entry per CDR3 protein. The sample carries fewer than 750,000 distinct CDR3 sequences, under 25% recorded once. Sample: PBMCs, mostly from graft donor cells, taken 360 days after TCRalphabeta/CD19-depleted stem cell transplant. The receptor source for this set is a boy under three years old who had a stem cell transplant for acute myeloid leukemia, so the T cells may come from the graft donor.

This clonotype was counted many times. J is TRBJ2-1 and V is TRBV27, with no clear D. There are 11 residues in the CDR3. The V and J ends lost 8 bases and 9 bases respectively, with 11 bases between them. Germline lookup yields CDR1 MNHEY and CDR2 SMNVEV (reference sequence). The CDR3 DNA sequence: TGTGCCAGCCGGGTGTATGGTGAGCAGTTCTTC. Translation gives CASRVYGEQFF.

This chain uses TRBV10-3 with TRBJ2-3; 9 bases are shared with TRBD1. V lost 7 bases and J lost 6; bases outside the gene matches: 8. The CDR3 length is 14 residues. Germline values: CDR1 ENHRY, CDR2 SYGVKD. For the CDR3, the DNA is TGTGCCATCAATGCCGGGACAGGGAGGGATACGCAGTATTTT. Protein: CAINAGTGRDTQYF.

The chain has TRBV12-3 or TRBV12-4 and TRBJ1-2; D is undetermined. The CDR3 is 12 amino acids. V lost 3 bases and J 7 bases, leaving 9 bases between the germline ends. The CDR3 DNA is TGTGCCAGCAGTTTCCCCGGAGGTGGCTACACCTTC. As protein: CASSFPGGGYTF.

CDR3 protein: CSAALWGGVDTEAFF. The CDR3, as DNA: TGCAGTGCTGCACTGTGGGGAGGGGTGGACACTGAAGCTTTCTTT. The chain uses TRBV20-1 and TRBJ1-1; a weak D match, TRBD1 (5 bases). Germline-derived CDR1 and CDR2 are DFQATT and SNEGSKA (reference sequence). This CDR3 comprises 15 residues. Trimming cost V 5 bases and J 3 bases, with 19 bases left between them.

The rearrangement joins TRBV20-1 to TRBJ2-7, with TRBD1 as a possible D gene (6 bases). Per germline, CDR1 DFQATT and CDR2 SNEGSKA (reference sequence). The length of the CDR3 is 15 residues. The V and J ends lost 1 base and 0 bases respectively, with 13 bases between them. This CDR3 is CSARGSRGASYEQYF. The DNA for the CDR3 is TGCAGTGCTAGAGGATCCAGGGGAGCCTCCTACGAGCAGTACTTC.

This clonotype was recorded many times. This rearrangement joins TRBV19 to TRBJ1-5, with 8 bases lining up with TRBD1. J was trimmed by 4 bases and V by 4 bases; bases with no gene match: 3. Germline V gene sequence: CDR1 LNHDA, CDR2 SQIVND (reference sequence). The CDR3 sequence is 14 residues long. The CDR3 loop reads CASSRTGHNQPQHF. CDR3 sequence (DNA): TGTGCCAGTAGTAGGACAGGGCATAATCAGCCCCAGCATTTT.

In DNA, the CDR3 is TGTGCCAGCAGCCCCGGGCTGGGCTACACCTTC. Its protein is CASSPGLGYTF. This chain joins TRBV7-6 and TRBJ1-2, with D uncertain. The CDR3 runs to 11 residues. V was cut by 5 bases and J by 8 bases, with 9 bases left in between. The germline CDR1 and CDR2 sequences are SGHVS and FNYEAQ.

The table lists this clonotype with many counts. The CDR3 loop is CAISDADTQYF. The CDR3 nucleotides read TGTGCCATCAGTGACGCAGATACGCAGTATTTT. This chain links TRBV10-3 with TRBJ2-3; D is undetermined. The germline CDR1 and CDR2 sequences are ENHRY and SYGVKD. Trimming stripped 3 bases from V and 4 bases from J, with 2 bases between. This CDR3 spans 11 amino acids.

At least ten counts were recorded for this clonotype. The rearrangement joins TRBV5-1 to TRBJ1-4; a weak D match, TRBD1 (5 bases). In germline, CDR1 is SGHRS, CDR2 YFSETQ. The CDR3 extends over 16 amino acids. V shed 0 bases and J shed 8 bases, with 17 bases lying between them. The CDR3 coding sequence is TGCGCCAGCAGCTTGGAACCGGTCAGGGCAGACGAAAAACTGTTTTTT. As protein: CASSLEPVRADEKLFF.